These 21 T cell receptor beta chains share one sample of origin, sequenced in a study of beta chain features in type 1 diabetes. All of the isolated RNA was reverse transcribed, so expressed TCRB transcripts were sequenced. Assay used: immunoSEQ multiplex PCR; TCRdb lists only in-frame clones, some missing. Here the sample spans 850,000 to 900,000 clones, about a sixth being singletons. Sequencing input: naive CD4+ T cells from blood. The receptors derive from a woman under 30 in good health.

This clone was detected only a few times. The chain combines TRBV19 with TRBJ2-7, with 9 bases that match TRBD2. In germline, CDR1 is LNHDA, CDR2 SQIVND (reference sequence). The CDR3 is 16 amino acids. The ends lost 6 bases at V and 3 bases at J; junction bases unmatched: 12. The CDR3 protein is CASSSGRLAGNYEQYF. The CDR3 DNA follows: TGTGCCAGTAGCTCAGGGAGGCTAGCGGGAAACTACGAGCAGTACTTC.

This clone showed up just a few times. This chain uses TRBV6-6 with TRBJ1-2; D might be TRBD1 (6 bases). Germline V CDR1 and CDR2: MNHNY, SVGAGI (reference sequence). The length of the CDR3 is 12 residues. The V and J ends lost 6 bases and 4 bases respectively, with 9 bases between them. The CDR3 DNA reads TGTGCCAGCAGCCGGACAGCCTATGGCTACACCTTC. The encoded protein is CASSRTAYGYTF.

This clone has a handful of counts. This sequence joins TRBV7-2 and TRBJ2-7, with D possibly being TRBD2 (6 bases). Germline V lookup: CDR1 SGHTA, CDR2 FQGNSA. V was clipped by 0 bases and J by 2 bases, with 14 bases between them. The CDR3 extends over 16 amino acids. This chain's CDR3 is CASSLAPSSATYEQYF. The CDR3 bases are TGTGCCAGCAGCTTAGCGCCATCTAGCGCAACCTACGAGCAGTACTTC.

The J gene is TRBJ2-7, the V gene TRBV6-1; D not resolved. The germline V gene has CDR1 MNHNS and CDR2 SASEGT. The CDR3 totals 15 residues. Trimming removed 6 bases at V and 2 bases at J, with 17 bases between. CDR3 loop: CASSEYGTPTYEQYF. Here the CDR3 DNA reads TGTGCCAGCAGCGAGTATGGTACCCCCACCTACGAGCAGTACTTC.

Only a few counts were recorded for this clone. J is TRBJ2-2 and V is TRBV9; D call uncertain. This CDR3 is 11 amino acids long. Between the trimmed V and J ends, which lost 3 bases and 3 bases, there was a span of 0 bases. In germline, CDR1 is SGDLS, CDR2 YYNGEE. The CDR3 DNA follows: TGTGCCAGCAGCGACACCGGGGAGCTGTTTTTT. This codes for CASSDTGELFF. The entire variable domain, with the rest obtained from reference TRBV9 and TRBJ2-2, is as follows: DSGVTQTPKHLITATGQRVTLRCSPRSGDLSVYWYQQSLDQGLQFLIQYYNGEERAKGNILERFSAQQFPDLHSELNLSSLELGDSALYFCASSDTGELFFGEGSRLTVL.

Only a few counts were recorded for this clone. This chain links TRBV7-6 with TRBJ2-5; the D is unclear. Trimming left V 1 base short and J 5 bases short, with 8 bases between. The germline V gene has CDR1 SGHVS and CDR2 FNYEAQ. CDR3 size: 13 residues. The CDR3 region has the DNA TGTGCCAGCAGCTTAGGTGGGGTGGAGACCCAGTACTTC. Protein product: CASSLGGVETQYF.

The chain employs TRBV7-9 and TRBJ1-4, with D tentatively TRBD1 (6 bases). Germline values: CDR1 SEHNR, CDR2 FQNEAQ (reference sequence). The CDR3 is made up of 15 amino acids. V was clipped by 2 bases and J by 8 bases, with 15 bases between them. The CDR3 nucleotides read TGTGCCAGCAGCTTATCTTCCAGGGGCGGAGAAAAACTGTTTTTT. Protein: CASSLSSRGGEKLFF.

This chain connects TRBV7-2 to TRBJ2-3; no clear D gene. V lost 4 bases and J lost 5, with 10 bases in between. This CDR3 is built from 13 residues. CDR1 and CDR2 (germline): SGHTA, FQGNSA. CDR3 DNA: TGTGCCAGCAGCTCCCGGGTCCTAGATACGCAGTATTTT. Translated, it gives CASSSRVLDTQYF.

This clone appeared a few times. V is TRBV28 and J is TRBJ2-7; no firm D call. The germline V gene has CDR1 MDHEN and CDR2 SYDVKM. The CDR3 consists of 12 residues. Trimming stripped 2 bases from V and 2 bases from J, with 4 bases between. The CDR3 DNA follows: TGTGCCAGCAGTTTACCCCCCTACGAGCAGTACTTC. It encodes CASSLPPYEQYF.

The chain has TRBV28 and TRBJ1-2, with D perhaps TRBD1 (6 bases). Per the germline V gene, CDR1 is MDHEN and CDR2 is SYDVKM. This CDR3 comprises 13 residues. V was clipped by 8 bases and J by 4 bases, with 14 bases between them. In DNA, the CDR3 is TGTGCCAGCCAGATCCAGGGGACCTATGGCTACACCTTC. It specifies CASQIQGTYGYTF.

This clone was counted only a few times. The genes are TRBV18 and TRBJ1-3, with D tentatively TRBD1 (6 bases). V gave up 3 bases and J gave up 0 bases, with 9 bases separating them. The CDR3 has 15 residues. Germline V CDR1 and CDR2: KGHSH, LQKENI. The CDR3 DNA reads TGTGCCAGCTCACCGTGGGACAACTCTGGAAACACCATATATTTT. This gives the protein CASSPWDNSGNTIYF.

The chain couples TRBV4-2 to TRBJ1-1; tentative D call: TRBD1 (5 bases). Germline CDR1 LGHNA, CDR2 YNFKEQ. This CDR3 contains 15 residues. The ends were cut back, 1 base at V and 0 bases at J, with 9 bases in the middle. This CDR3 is CASSQVGAMNTEAFF. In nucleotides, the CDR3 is TGTGCCAGCAGCCAAGTAGGGGCTATGAACACTGAAGCTTTCTTT.

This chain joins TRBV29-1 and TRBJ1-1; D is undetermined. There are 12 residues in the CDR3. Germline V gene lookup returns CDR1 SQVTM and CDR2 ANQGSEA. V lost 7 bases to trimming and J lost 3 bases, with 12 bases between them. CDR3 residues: CSARGTYTEAFF. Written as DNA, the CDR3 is TGCAGCGCCCGAGGCACATACACTGAAGCTTTCTTT.

CDR3 sequence (DNA): TGTGCCAGCAGCCCTCCCCCCTATGGGGCAAAAGAGACCCAGTACTTC. Translating gives CASSPPPYGAKETQYF. The chain carries TRBV5-6 and TRBJ2-5, with a possible D match to TRBD1 (5 bases). Germline CDR1 and CDR2: SGHDT and YYEEEE. The CDR3 covers 16 residues. The germline V and J ends were trimmed by 4 bases and 3 bases, with 19 bases remaining between them. The variable domain in full, with the rest retrieved from reference TRBV5-6 and TRBJ2-5, is DAGVTQSPTHLIKTRGQQVTLRCSPKSGHDTVSWYQQALGQGPQFIFQYYEEEERQRGNFPDRFSGHQFPNYSSELNVNALLLGDSALYLCASSPPPYGAKETQYFGPGTRLLVL.

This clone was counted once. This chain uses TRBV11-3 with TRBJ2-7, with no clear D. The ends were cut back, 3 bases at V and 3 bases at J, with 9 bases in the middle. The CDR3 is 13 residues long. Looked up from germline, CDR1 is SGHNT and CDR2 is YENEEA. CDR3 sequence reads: CASSFPSGYEQYF. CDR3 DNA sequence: TGTGCCAGCAGCTTTCCATCCGGCTACGAGCAGTACTTC.

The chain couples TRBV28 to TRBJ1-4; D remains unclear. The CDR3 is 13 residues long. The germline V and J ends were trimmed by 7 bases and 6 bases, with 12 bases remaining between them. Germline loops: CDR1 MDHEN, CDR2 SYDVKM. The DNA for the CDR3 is TGTGCCAGCACCGACGGGATTTATGAAAAACTGTTTTTT. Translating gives CASTDGIYEKLFF.

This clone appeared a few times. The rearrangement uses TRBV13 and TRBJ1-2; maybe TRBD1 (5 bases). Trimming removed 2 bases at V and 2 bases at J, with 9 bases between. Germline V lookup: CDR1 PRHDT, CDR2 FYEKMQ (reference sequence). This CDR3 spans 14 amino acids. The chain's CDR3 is CASSLNQGNYGYTF. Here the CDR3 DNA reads TGTGCCAGCAGCTTAAACCAGGGCAACTATGGCTACACCTTC.

CDR3 in amino acids: CASSATTGFYYGYTF. Written as DNA, the CDR3 is TGTGCCAGCAGTGCTACGACAGGATTTTACTATGGCTACACCTTC. V and J are TRBV6-5 and TRBJ1-2, with D possibly being TRBD1 (6 bases). V was shortened by 5 bases and J by 3 bases, with 16 bases between the two germline ends. CDR3 length: 15 amino acids. Germline V CDR1 and CDR2: MNHEY, SVGAGI.

The CDR3 sequence: CASSESWPKTQYF. Here the CDR3 DNA reads TGTGCCAGCAGTGAAAGTTGGCCGAAGACCCAGTACTTC. The chain has TRBV6-1 and TRBJ2-5; D unresolved. From germline, CDR1 is MNHNS and CDR2 SASEGT. The CDR3 totals 13 residues. V dropped 2 bases and J dropped 6 bases, with 10 bases sitting between them.

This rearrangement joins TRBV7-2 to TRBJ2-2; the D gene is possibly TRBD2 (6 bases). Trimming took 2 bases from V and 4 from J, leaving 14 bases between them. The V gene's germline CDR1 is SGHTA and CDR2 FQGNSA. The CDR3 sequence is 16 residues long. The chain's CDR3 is CASSLTGVGSTGELFF. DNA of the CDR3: TGTGCCAGCAGCTTAACAGGAGTCGGGAGCACCGGGGAGCTGTTTTTT.

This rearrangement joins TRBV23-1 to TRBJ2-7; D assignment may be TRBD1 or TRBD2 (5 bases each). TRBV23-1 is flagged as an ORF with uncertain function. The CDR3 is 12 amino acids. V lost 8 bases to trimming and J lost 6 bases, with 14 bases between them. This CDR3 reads CASLGPKGEQYF. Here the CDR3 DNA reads TGCGCCAGCTTGGGACCCAAAGGCGAGCAGTACTTC.